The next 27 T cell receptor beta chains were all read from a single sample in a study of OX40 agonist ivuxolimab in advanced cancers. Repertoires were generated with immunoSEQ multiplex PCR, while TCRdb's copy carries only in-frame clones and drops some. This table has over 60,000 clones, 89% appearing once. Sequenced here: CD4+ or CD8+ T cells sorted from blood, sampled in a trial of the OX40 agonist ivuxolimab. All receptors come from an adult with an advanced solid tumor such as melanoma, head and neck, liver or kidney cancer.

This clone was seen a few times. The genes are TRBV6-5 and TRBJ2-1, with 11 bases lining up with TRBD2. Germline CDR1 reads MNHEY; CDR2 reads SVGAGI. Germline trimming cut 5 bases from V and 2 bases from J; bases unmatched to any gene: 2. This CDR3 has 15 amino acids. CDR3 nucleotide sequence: TGTGCCAGCAGTCTACTAGCGGGAGCCTACAATGAGCAGTTCTTC. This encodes CASSLLAGAYNEQFF.

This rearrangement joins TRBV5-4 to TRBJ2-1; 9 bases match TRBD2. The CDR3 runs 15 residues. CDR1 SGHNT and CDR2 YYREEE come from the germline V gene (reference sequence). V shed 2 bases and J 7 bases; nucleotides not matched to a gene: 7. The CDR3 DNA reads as TGTGCCAGCAGCTTTGGGCTAGCGGGGAAGAATGAGCAGTTCTTC. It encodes CASSFGLAGKNEQFF.

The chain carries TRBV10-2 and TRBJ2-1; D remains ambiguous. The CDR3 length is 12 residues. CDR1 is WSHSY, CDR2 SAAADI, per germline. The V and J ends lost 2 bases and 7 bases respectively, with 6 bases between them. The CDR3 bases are TGCGCCAGCAGTGAGGAGTGGAATGAGCAGTTCTTC. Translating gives CASSEEWNEQFF.

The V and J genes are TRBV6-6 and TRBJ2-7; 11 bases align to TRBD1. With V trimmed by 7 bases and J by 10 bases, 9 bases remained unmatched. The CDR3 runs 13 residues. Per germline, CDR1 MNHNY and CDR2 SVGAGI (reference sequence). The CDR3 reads CASTPGTGGSQYF. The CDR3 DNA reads TGTGCCAGCACTCCCGGGACAGGGGGTTCTCAGTACTTC.

In DNA, the CDR3 is TGTGCCTGGAGCCCCACGATAGCCAAAAACATTCAGTACTTC. Protein product: CAWSPTIAKNIQYF. The chain carries TRBV30 and TRBJ2-4; no reliable D call. V lost 3 bases, J lost 0 bases, and 9 bases lay in between. The CDR3 covers 14 residues. From germline, CDR1 is GTSNPN and CDR2 SVGIG (reference sequence). Based on the CDR3 plus reference TRBV30 and TRBJ2-4, the full variable domain is SQTIHQWPATLVQPVGSPLSLECTVEGTSNPNLYWYRQAAGRGLQLLFYSVGIGQISSEVPQNLSASRPQDRQFILSSKKLLLSDSGFYLCAWSPTIAKNIQYFGAGTRLSVL.

The CDR3 spells CASSQGAEVETGELFF. Written as DNA, the CDR3 is TGTGCCAGCAGCCAGGGAGCGGAAGTGGAAACCGGGGAGCTGTTTTTT. The chain couples TRBV4-2 to TRBJ2-2, with D maybe TRBD2 (5 bases). The V gene lost 3 bases and the J gene lost 5 bases, with 16 bases spanning the gap. From germline, CDR1 is LGHNA and CDR2 YNFKEQ. There are 16 residues in the CDR3.

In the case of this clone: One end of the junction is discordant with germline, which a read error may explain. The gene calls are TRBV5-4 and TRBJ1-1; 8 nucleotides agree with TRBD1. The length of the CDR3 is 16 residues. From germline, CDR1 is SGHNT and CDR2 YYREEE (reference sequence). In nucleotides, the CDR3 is TGTGCCGGCAGCCTAGTTTTCGGACAGGGTGGTGCTGAAGCTTTCTTT. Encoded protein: CAGSLVFGQGGAEAFF.

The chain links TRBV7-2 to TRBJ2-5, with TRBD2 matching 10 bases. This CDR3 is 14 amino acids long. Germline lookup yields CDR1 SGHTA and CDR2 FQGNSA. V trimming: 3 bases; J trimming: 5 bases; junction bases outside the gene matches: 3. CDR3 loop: CASSFKAGGETQYF. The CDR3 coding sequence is TGTGCCAGCAGCTTTAAAGCGGGAGGGGAGACCCAGTACTTC.

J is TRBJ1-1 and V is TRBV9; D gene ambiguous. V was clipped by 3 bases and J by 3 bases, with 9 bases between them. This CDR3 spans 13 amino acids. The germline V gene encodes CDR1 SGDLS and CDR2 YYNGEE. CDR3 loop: CASSARTDTEAFF. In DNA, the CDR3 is TGTGCCAGCAGCGCCCGGACTGACACTGAAGCTTTCTTT.

CDR3 in amino acids: CASSSADRRNYGYTF. The DNA for the CDR3 is TGTGCCAGCAGCTCCGCCGACAGGCGGAACTATGGCTACACCTTC. The V call is TRBV11-2, the J call TRBJ1-2; D might be TRBD1 (6 bases). V lost 4 bases and J 2 bases, leaving 14 bases between the germline ends. The CDR3 contains 15 residues. Germline V lookup: CDR1 SGHAT, CDR2 FQNNGV.

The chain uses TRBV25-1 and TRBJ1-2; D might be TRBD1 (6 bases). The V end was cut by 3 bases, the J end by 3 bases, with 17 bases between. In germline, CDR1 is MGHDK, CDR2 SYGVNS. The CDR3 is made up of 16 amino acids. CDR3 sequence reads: CASSDARGGKHYGYTF. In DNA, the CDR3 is TGTGCCAGCAGTGATGCTAGGGGGGGCAAGCACTATGGCTACACCTTC.

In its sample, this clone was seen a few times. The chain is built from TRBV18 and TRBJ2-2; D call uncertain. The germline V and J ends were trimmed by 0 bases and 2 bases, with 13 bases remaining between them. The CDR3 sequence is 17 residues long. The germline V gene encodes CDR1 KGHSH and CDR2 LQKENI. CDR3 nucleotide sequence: TGTGCCAGCTCACCACCGTTCAACCGCAAAAACACCGGGGAGCTGTTTTTT. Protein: CASSPPFNRKNTGELFF.

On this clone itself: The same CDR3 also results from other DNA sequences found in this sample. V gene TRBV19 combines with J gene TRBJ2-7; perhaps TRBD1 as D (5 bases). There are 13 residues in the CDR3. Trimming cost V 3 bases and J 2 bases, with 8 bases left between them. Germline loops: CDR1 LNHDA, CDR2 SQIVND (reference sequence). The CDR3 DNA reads TGTGCCAGTAGTATTCAGGGCACCTACGAGCAGTACTTC. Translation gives CASSIQGTYEQYF.

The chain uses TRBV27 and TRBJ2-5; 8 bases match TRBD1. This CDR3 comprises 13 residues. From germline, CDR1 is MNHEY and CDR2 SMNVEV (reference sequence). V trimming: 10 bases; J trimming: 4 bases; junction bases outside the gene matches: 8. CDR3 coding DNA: TGTGCCAAAAGTCGGGACAGGAGAGAGACCCAGTACTTC. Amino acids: CAKSRDRRETQYF.

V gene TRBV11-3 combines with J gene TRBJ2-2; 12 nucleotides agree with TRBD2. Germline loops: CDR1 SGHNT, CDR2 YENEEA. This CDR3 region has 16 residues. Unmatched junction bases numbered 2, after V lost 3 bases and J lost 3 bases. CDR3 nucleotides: TGTGCCAGCAGCTTCTGGACTAGCGGGGACACCGGGGAGCTGTTTTTT. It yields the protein CASSFWTSGDTGELFF. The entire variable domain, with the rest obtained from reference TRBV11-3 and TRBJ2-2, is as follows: EAGVVQSPRYKIIEKKQPVAFWCNPISGHNTLYWYLQNLGQGPELLIRYENEEAVDDSQLPKDRFSAERLKGVDSTLKIQPAELGDSAVYLCASSFWTSGDTGELFFGEGSRLTVL.

The CDR3 nucleotides read TGTGCCAGCAGCTTAGTGCAGGTAGCCGGGGAGCTGTTTTTT. It yields the protein CASSLVQVAGELFF. The chain combines TRBV7-2 with TRBJ2-2; the D is unclear. Trimming stripped 1 base from V and 6 bases from J, with 9 bases between. Germline CDR1 SGHTA, CDR2 FQGNSA. This CDR3 is built from 14 residues.

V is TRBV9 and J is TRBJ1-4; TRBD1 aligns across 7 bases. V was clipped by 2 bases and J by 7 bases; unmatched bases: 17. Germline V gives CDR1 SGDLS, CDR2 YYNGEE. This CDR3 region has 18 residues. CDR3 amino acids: CASSVASHTRGQVEKLFF. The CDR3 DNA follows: TGTGCCAGCAGCGTTGCCTCCCACACAAGGGGGCAGGTTGAAAAACTGTTTTTT.

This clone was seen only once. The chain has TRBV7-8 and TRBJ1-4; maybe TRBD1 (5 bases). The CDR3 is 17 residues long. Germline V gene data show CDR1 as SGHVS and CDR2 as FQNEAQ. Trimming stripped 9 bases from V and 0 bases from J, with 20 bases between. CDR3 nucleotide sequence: TGTGCCAGTAGTCCCCGGGACGTACCTGCAACTAATGAAAAACTGTTTTTT. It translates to CASSPRDVPATNEKLFF.

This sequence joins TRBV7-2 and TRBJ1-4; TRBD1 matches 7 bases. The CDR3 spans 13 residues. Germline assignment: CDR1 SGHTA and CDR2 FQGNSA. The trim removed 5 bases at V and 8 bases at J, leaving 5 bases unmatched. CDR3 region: CASSGQEGEKLFF. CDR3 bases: TGTGCCAGCAGCGGACAGGAGGGGGAAAAACTGTTTTTT.

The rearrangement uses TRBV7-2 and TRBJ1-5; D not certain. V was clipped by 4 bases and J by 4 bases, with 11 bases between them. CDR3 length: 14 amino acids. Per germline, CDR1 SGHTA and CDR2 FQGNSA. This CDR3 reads CASSYQAGNQPQHF. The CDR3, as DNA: TGTGCCAGCAGCTACCAGGCGGGGAATCAGCCCCAGCATTTT.

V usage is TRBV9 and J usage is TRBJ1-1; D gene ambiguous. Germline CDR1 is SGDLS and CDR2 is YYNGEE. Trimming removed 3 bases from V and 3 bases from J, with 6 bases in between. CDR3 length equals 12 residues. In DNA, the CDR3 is TGTGCCAGCAGCGCCGTCGACACTGAAGCTTTCTTT. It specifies CASSAVDTEAFF.

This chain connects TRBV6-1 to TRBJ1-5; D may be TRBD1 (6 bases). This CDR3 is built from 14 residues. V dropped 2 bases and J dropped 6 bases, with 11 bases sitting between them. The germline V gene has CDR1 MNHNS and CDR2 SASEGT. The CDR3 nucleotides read TGTGCCAGCAGTGAACAACAGGGTCCTCAGCCCCAGCATTTT. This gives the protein CASSEQQGPQPQHF.

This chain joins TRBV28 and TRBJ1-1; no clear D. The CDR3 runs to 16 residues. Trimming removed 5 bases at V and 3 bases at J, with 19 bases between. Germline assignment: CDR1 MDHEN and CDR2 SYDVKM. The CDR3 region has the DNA TGTGCCAGCAGTCCCCCCCGGGGAGGGAGGGACACTGAAGCTTTCTTT. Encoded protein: CASSPPRGGRDTEAFF.

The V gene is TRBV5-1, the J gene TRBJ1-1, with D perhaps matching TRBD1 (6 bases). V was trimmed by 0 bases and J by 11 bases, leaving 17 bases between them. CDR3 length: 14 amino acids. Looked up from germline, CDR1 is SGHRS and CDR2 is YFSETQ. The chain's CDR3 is CASSLGGHISEAFF. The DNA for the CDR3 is TGCGCCAGCAGCTTGGGGGGACACATTTCGGAGGCTTTCTTT.

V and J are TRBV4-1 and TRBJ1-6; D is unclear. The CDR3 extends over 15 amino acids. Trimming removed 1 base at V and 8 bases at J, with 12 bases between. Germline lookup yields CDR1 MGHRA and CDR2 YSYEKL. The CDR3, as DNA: TGCGCCAGCAGCCAAGGCCGAAAGGAGTATTCACCCCTCCACTTT. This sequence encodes CASSQGRKEYSPLHF.

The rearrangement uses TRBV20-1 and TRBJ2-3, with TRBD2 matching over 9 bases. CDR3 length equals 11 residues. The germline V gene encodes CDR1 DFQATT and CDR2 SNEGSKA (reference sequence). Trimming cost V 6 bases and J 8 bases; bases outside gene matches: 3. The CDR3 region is CSAAAGGTQYF. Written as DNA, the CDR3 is TGCAGTGCCGCAGCGGGAGGTACGCAGTATTTT.

The CDR3: CASSLPGTSGNNGQYF. In DNA, the CDR3 is TGTGCCAGCAGCTTACCGGGGACTAGCGGGAACAATGGGCAGTACTTC. The chain has TRBV7-8 and TRBJ2-7, with TRBD2 matching over 13 bases. Germline values: CDR1 SGHVS, CDR2 FQNEAQ. The CDR3 runs 16 residues. Trimming cost V 2 bases and J 9 bases; bases outside gene matches: 10.